This T cell receptor beta chain was profiled in a study of cytomegalovirus exposure and HLA in healthy donors. Study conclusions and caveats: It was likely that a cluster of highly shared sequence variants was a sequencing artifact.

J was trimmed by 4 bases and V by 3 bases; bases with no gene match: 4. Germline assignment: CDR1 ENHRY and CDR2 SYGVKD. CDR3 size: 15 residues. In regard to this clone: The antigen remains unidentified.

The PCR used 60 Vbeta and 13 Jbeta primers. Clones were read by immunoSEQ multiplex PCR, and TCRdb kept only the in-frame ones, dropping some. This sample yields 190,000 or so clones, of which approximately 78% are seen a single time; 6.5% belongs to the top ten. This receptor was identified in a woman between 45 and 60 years old in good health and CMV-seropositive. This chain joins TRBV10-3 and TRBJ2-3; 10 bases are shared with TRBD1. The source material was PBMCs. This CDR3 is CAISEGQGGPDTQYF. CDR3 nucleotides: TGTGCCATCAGTGAAGGACAGGGGGGACCAGATACGCAGTATTTT.